This TCR beta chain originates from a study of T cells in Graves' hyperthyroidism and ophthalmopathy. Study results and caveats: A model of 13 V-J pairs discriminated ophthalmopathy from stable hyperthyroidism.

On the basis of clinical symptoms, serum thyroxine and TRAb, thyroid ultrasound and orbital computed tomography, diagnoses were made. RNA transcripts served as the template for amplifying TCR beta CDR3 regions. Initially, a first-round RT-PCR of the TCR CDR3 employed the HTBI primer set. Each CDR3 protein is one row after TCRdb ran MiXCR on the multiplex PCR reads. In the table there are some 530,000 distinct CDR3 sequences, approximately 23% of which are singletons. This clonotype came up once. Its antigen is currently unknown. Being one base from a much bigger clone, this may be a read error. This TCR came from a woman between 65 and 79 years old with Graves' ophthalmopathy. The sequencing input was blood.

The CDR3 is CASSYRLAGLGNEQLF. For the CDR3, the DNA is TGTGCCAGCAGCTATAGACTAGCGGGATTGGGGAATGAGCAGCTCTTC. V and J are TRBV7-9 and TRBJ2-1, with 11 bases identical to TRBD2. Germline CDR1 and CDR2: SEHNR and FQNEAQ (reference sequence). This CDR3 has 16 amino acids.